This T cell receptor beta chain comes out of a study of beta chain features in type 1 diabetes. Study-level background: Healthy donors, compared against patients, showed similar age, gender and cell yields.

The whole isolated RNA underwent reverse transcription, so sequencing captured expressed TCRB transcripts. The method was immunoSEQ multiplex PCR; TCRdb's version includes in-frame clones alone and lacks a portion of them. This table holds 200,000 to 300,000 clones, around an eighth found once. The CDR3 has 11 residues. Trimming took off 6 bases at V and 3 bases at J, with 8 bases between the two ends. CDR1 and CDR2 (germline): DFQATT, SNEGSKA (reference sequence). CD45RO/CCR7/CD25/CD127/CD95/CD27 sorting isolated CD4+ naive, central memory, regulatory and stem cell-like memory cells. V is TRBV20-1 and J is TRBJ2-5; D unresolved. The specimen was naive CD4+ T cells from blood. The TCR was taken from a middle-aged woman in good health. CDR3 residues: CSAESKETQYF. The CDR3 nucleotides read TGCAGTGCCGAATCTAAAGAGACCCAGTACTTC.